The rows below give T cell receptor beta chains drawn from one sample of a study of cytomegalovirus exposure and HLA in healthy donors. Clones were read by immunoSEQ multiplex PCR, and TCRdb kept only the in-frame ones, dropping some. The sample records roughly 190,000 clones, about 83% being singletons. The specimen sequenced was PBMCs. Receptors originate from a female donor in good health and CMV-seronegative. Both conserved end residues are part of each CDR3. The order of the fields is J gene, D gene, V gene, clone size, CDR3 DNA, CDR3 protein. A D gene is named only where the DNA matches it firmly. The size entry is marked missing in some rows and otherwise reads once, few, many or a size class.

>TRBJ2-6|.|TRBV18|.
TGTGCCAGCTCACCAATCAGATCTGGGGCCAACGTCCTGACTTTC
CASSPIRSGANVLTF
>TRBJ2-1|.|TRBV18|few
TGTGCCAGCTCACCGGGCCTGACCAATGAGCAGTTCTTC
CASSPGLTNEQFF
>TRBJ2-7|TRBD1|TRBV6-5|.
TGTGCCAGCTCCCAGGGGGCACAAGCTTACTTC
CASSQGAQAYF
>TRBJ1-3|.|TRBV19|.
TGTGCCAGTAGTATTTGGGGCGGCACAGCTGAGCCTGGAAACACCATATATTTT
CASSIWGGTAEPGNTIYF
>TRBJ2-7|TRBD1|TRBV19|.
TGTGCCAGTAGTATCAAGGGACAGGGGGTCTACGAGCAGTACTTC
CASSIKGQGVYEQYF
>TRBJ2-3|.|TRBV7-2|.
TGTGCCAGCAGCACCACCTTAGTTGGAGATACGCAGTATTTT
CASSTTLVGDTQYF
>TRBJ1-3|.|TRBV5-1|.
TGCGCCAGCAGCTTTGACAGAAACTCTGGAAACACCATATATTTT
CASSFDRNSGNTIYF
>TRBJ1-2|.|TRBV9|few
TGTGCCAGCAGCCCGACGATGACAGCCACTAACTATGGCTACACCTTC
CASSPTMTATNYGYTF
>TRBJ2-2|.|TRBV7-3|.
TGTGCCAGCAGCTTATACCAGGGCACCGGGGAGCTGTTTTTT
CASSLYQGTGELFF
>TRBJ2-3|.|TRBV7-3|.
TGTGCCAGCAGCTTAGGCGGACAGAGCACAGATACGCAGTATTTT
CASSLGGQSTDTQYF
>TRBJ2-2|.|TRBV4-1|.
TGCGCCAGCAGCCAAATATATTCCGGGGAGCTGTTTTTT
CASSQIYSGELFF
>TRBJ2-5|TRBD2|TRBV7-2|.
TGTGCCAGCAGCCCGCCGGGACTAGCAGAAAAAGAGACCCAGTACTTC
CASSPPGLAEKETQYF
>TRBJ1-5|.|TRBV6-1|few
TGTGCCAGCAGTGATAGACCAGGCCTGGTAAGCAATCAGCCCCAGCATTTT
CASSDRPGLVSNQPQHF
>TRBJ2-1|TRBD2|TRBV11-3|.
TGTGCCAGCAGCTTCGGCGGGGGGCGATCCTACAATGAGCAGTTCTTC
CASSFGGGRSYNEQFF
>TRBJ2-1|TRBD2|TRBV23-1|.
TGCGCCAGCAGTCAAACGCCGGGACTAGCGGGGGGATCCTACAATGAGCAGTTCTTC
CASSQTPGLAGGSYNEQFF
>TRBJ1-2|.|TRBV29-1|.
TGCAGCGTTGTATCCCATCTGACAGGACGGGTCAGTGGGGGCTACACCTTC
CSVVSHLTGRVSGGYTF
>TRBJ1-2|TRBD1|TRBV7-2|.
TGTGCCAGCAGCTTGGAGCGACAGGGACCTTATGGCTACACCTTC
CASSLERQGPYGYTF
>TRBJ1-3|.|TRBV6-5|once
TGTGCCAGCAGACGGACAGCCTCTGGAAACACCATATATTTT
CASRRTASGNTIYF
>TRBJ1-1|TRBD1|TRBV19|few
TGTGCCAGTAGTCAGGGGGTGCGAACTGAAGCTTTCTTT
CASSQGVRTEAFF
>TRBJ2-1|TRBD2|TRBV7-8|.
TGTGCCAGCAGCCCAAAAAGGGGGGGACTAGCAGCATACAATGAGCAGTTCTTC
CASSPKRGGLAAYNEQFF
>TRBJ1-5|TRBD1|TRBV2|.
TGTGCCAGCCGACAGGGGCAGGGACAGCCCCAGCATTTT
CASRQGQGQPQHF
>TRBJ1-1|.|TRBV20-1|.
TGCAGTTCTAGGGGGACTGGGGAAGCTTTCTTT
CSSRGTGEAFF
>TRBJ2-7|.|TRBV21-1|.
TGTGCCAGCAGCGGACTAGGTTTAGGCTCCTACGAGCAGTACTTC
CASSGLGLGSYEQYF
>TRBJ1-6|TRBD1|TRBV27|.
TGTGCCAGCAGTTTACCACCCGGGACAGGGGGATATTCACCCCTCCACTTT
CASSLPPGTGGYSPLHF
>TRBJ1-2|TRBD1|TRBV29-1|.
TGCAGCGTTGTACGGGACAGCCACTATGGCTACACCTTC
CSVVRDSHYGYTF
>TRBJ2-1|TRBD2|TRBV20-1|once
TGCCGAGCTGGGGCGGGAGTGTTGCAGTTCTTC
CRAGAGVLQFF
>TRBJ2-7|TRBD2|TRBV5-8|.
TGTGCCAGCAGCTTGGGGGAACTAGCGGGGGGTCATTTGGAGCAGTACTTC
CASSLGELAGGHLEQYF
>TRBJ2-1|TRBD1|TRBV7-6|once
TGTGCCAGCAGCTCTTGGACAGGGGGTGTTAATGAGCAGTTCTTC
CASSSWTGGVNEQFF
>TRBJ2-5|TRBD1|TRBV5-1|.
TGCGCCAGCAGCCAGGACAGGGGGGCCGGAGAGACCCAGTACTTC
CASSQDRGAGETQYF
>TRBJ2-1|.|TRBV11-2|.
TGTGCCAGCAGCACCTTAGGACTAACCCACAATGAGCAGTTCTTC
CASSTLGLTHNEQFF
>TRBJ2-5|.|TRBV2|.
TGTGCCAGCAGCGGGTACCAAGAGACCCAGTACTTC
CASSGYQETQYF
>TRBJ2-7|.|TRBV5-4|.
TGTGCCAGCAGACCCCAGGGGTTAACGGGCGAGCAGTACTTC
CASRPQGLTGEQYF
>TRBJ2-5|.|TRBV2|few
TGTGCCAGCAGCTCAAACAACCAAGAGACCCAGTACTTC
CASSSNNQETQYF
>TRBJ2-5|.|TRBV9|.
TGTGCCAGCAGCGTACCGGCGGTAGAGACCCAGTACTTC
CASSVPAVETQYF
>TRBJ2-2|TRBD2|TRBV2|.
TGTGCCAGCAGTGGGACGGGGGGGCCCACCGGGGAGCTGTTTTTT
CASSGTGGPTGELFF
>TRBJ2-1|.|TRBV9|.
TGTGCCAGCAGCTCCACGAATAGCGATCAGTTCTTC
CASSSTNSDQFF
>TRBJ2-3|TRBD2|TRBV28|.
TGTGCCAGCAGTTTAGCCTTACTAGCGGGAGATAGGGATACGCAGTATTTT
CASSLALLAGDRDTQYF
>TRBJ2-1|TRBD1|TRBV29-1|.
TGCAGCGTTGGAGGGCCGGGACAGGGGGCAAACAATGAGCAGTTCTTC
CSVGGPGQGANNEQFF
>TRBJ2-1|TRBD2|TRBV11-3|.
TGTGCCAGCAGCTCGGGACTAGCGGGGCCCTACAATGAGCAGTTCTTC
CASSSGLAGPYNEQFF
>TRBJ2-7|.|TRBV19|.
TGTGCCAGTCGAGCAACTGGTTCCTACGAGCAGTACTTC
CASRATGSYEQYF
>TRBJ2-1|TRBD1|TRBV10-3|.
TGTGCCACTTGGACAGGGGGCGACTACAATGAGCAGTTCTTC
CATWTGGDYNEQFF
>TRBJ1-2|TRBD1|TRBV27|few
TGTGCCAGCAGTTTAGGGACAGGGGGTGGCTACACCTTC
CASSLGTGGGYTF
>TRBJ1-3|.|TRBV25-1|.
TGTGCCAGCAGTGACTACAGAAGCGGAAACACCATATATTTT
CASSDYRSGNTIYF
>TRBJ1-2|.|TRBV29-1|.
TGCAGCGTTGAAGAGCAGGGAGGTTATGGCTACACCTTC
CSVEEQGGYGYTF
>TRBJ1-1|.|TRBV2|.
TGTGCCAGCAGTGAAGCGCAAGGGACACTCCTGGGGACTGAAGCTTTCTTT
CASSEAQGTLLGTEAFF
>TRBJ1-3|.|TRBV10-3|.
TGTGCCATCAGTGAGCCTGGGGGGAATCGCGGAAACACCATATATTTT
CAISEPGGNRGNTIYF
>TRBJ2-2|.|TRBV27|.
TGTGCCAGCAGCAGCGACGGAACCGGGGAGCTGTTTTTT
CASSSDGTGELFF
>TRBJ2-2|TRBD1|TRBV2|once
TGTGCCAGCAGTGGACAGGGGTTTAGGACCGGGGAGCTGTTTTTT
CASSGQGFRTGELFF
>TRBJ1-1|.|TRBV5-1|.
TGCGCCAGCAGCTTTGTTGGAGATAACACTGAAGCTTTCTTT
CASSFVGDNTEAFF
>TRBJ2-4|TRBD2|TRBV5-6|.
TGTGCCAGCAGCTCACTGACTAGCGGGAGGCCACACATTCAGTACTTC
CASSSLTSGRPHIQYF
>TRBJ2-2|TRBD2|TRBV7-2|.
TGTGCCAGCAGCCCGGGACTAGGTTACCCCGGGGAGCTGTTTTTT
CASSPGLGYPGELFF
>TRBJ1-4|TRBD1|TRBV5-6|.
TGTGCCAGCAGCCCGGACAGGGTAGGCGAAAAACTGTTTTTT
CASSPDRVGEKLFF